The T cell receptor beta chain under discussion was sequenced for a study of blood T cell repertoires in COVID-19. The assay was immunoSEQ multiplex PCR, and TCRdb's table has in-frame clones only and misses some. The top ten clones hold about 9.4% of a sample with around 260,000 clones, 80% to 90% of them seen once. The ends were cut back, 8 bases at V and 5 bases at J, with 18 bases in the middle. The length of the CDR3 is 15 residues. Germline V gene lookup returns CDR1 MDHEN and CDR2 SYDVKM. In its sample, this clone was seen a few times. V and J are TRBV28 and TRBJ1-4; a possible D gene is TRBD1 (6 bases). Sequenced: peripheral blood. The source of this sequence is a woman aged 70-85 years with COVID-19, enrolled during active disease. Here the CDR3 DNA reads TGTGCCAGCGAAAAACAGGGCGAAGTAAATGAAAAACTGTTTTTT. This sequence encodes CASEKQGEVNEKLFF.